Below, 11 T cell receptor beta chains from the same sample are listed, as sequenced in a study of blood T cell repertoires in COVID-19. Sequencing was performed with immunoSEQ multiplex PCR; in TCRdb, only in-frame clones are kept and a portion is missing. Of 50,000 to 65,000 clones listed, roughly 90% were seen once; the top ten hold less than 4.5%. Material for sequencing was peripheral blood. The receptors were sampled from a man aged 50-60 years with active COVID-19.

The chain recombines TRBV5-1 with TRBJ1-1; the match to TRBD1 covers 8 bases. The length of the CDR3 is 13 residues. V trimming: 4 bases; J trimming: 2 bases; junction bases outside the gene matches: 1. Germline loops: CDR1 SGHRS, CDR2 YFSETQ. CDR3 bases: TGCGCCAGCAGCACAGGGGGTAACACTGAAGCTTTCTTT. Translating it yields CASSTGGNTEAFF.

The chain couples TRBV19 to TRBJ2-3; 9 bases are a match to TRBD2. The CDR3 is 15 amino acids. Germline V gives CDR1 LNHDA, CDR2 SQIVND (reference sequence). Unmatched junction bases numbered 3, after V lost 3 bases and J lost 2 bases. The CDR3 nucleotides are TGTGCCAGTAGTATGACTAGCGGTTTCACAGATACGCAGTATTTT. As protein: CASSMTSGFTDTQYF.

The chain links TRBV29-1 to TRBJ2-7; 11 bases are a match to TRBD1. Germline V gives CDR1 SQVTM, CDR2 ANQGSEA. Trimming cost V 4 bases and J 2 bases; bases outside gene matches: 4. This CDR3 spans 14 amino acids. As DNA, the CDR3 is TGCAGCGTTGGAGAGGGACAGGGGGCCTACGAGCAGTACTTC. Protein: CSVGEGQGAYEQYF.

This chain uses TRBV5-4 with TRBJ2-2; 12 bases align to TRBD2. J gave up 4 bases and V 4 bases, and 14 bases lay outside the gene matches. This CDR3 is built from 19 residues. Germline-derived CDR1 and CDR2 are SGHNT and YYREEE (reference sequence). DNA for the CDR3: TGTGCCAGCAGCGGGGGCGAGACTAGCGGGGGACGTTTCACCGGGGAGCTGTTTTTT. It encodes CASSGGETSGGRFTGELFF.

The chain carries TRBV5-1 and TRBJ2-1; tentatively, D is TRBD1 (6 bases). There are 15 residues in the CDR3. V lost 4 bases and J lost 8, with 19 bases in between. Germline V gene lookup returns CDR1 SGHRS and CDR2 YFSETQ. CDR3 nucleotide sequence: TGCGCCAGCAGCAGAACCGGGACACCTGGGGATGAGCAGTTCTTC. This encodes CASSRTGTPGDEQFF.

V gene TRBV11-2 combines with J gene TRBJ1-6, with TRBD1 matching over 7 bases. This CDR3 comprises 14 residues. The V gene's germline CDR1 is SGHAT and CDR2 FQNNGV. V lost 4 bases and J lost 8; bases outside the gene matches: 5. The CDR3 spells CASSSGQYYSPLHF. In DNA, the CDR3 is TGTGCCAGCAGCTCGGGACAGTATTATTCACCCCTCCACTTT.

In nucleotides, the CDR3 is TGTGCCAGCAGAGAGGTGGGTTTCACAGATACGCAGTATTTT. Translated, it gives CASREVGFTDTQYF. This rearrangement joins TRBV5-6 to TRBJ2-3; D is undetermined. The CDR3 totals 14 residues. Trimming took off 5 bases at V and 2 bases at J, with 12 bases between the two ends. Germline CDR1 reads SGHDT; CDR2 reads YYEEEE. Variable domain in full (rest from reference TRBV5-6 and TRBJ2-3): DAGVTQSPTHLIKTRGQQVTLRCSPKSGHDTVSWYQQALGQGPQFIFQYYEEEERQRGNFPDRFSGHQFPNYSSELNVNALLLGDSALYLCASREVGFTDTQYFGPGTRLTVL.

The J gene is TRBJ2-1, the V gene TRBV7-3; 11 bases align to TRBD2. V trimming: 4 bases; J trimming: 4 bases; junction bases outside the gene matches: 0. The CDR3 consists of 14 residues. Germline V CDR1 and CDR2: SGHTA, FQGTGA. CDR3 sequence reads: CASSSSGGYNEQFF. The CDR3 DNA reads TGTGCCAGCAGCTCTAGCGGGGGGTACAATGAGCAGTTCTTC.

This sequence joins TRBV6-6 and TRBJ2-7, with 11 nucleotides matching TRBD2. This CDR3 is built from 14 residues. Germline V CDR1 and CDR2: MNHNY, SVGAGI (reference sequence). The V and J ends lost 6 bases and 4 bases, in that order; junction bases with no gene match: 5. The CDR3 DNA reads TGTGCCAGCAGGCGGACTAGCGGGCTTTACGAGCAGTACTTC. It encodes CASRRTSGLYEQYF.

This chain uses TRBV9 with TRBJ2-3; a weak D match, TRBD2 (6 bases). V gave up 1 base and J gave up 4 bases, with 16 bases separating them. This CDR3 contains 16 residues. CDR1 is SGDLS and CDR2 is YYNGEE in the germline V gene. DNA of the CDR3: TGTGCCAGCAGCGTACTAGGGGACTCCAGGGCAGATACGCAGTATTTT. This encodes CASSVLGDSRADTQYF.

The gene calls are TRBV7-8 and TRBJ2-5, with TRBD2 matching over 8 bases. The length of the CDR3 is 17 residues. The germline CDR1 and CDR2 sequences are SGHVS and FQNEAQ. J lost 5 bases, V lost 1 base, and 12 bases had no gene match. CDR3 in DNA: TGTGCCAGCAGCTTAGGTTCTGGAGTTAGCGGGGCGGAGACCCAGTACTTC. Encoded protein: CASSLGSGVSGAETQYF.